The present entry profiles one TCR beta chain with its context. These data come from a study of shared clonotypes between healthy human individuals. CDR1 is MNHNS and CDR2 is SASEGT in the germline V gene. Trimming stripped 0 bases from V and 5 bases from J, with 13 bases between. The CDR3 is 15 amino acids. TCRdb keeps only in-frame clones here, not all; method: immunoSEQ multiplex PCR. The sample holds about a million clones, roughly 80% seen once. Sequenced material: memory CD4+ T cells from PBMCs. Noted subset: CD45RA-negative fraction. The chain couples TRBV6-1 to TRBJ1-1, with D unclear. The origin of this receptor is a man between 18 and 35 years old in good health. Some clones in this sample may be carry-over from other donors' samples. The CDR3 is CASSEAQEGGTEAFF. CDR3 bases: TGTGCCAGCAGTGAAGCGCAGGAGGGAGGGACTGAAGCTTTCTTT.